Shown below are 8 T cell receptor beta chains from a single sample sequenced in a study of T cell changes during pregnancy in multiple sclerosis. Sequenced by immunoSEQ multiplex PCR; TCRdb stores in-frame clones only, minus some. This sample has tens of thousands of clones, with 75% to 95% found just once. The specimen comprised peripheral blood, sampled after pregnancy. These receptors were collected from a female donor in good health, enrolled as a control in a pregnancy study.

The chain links TRBV7-9 to TRBJ2-7; TRBD1 agrees at 10 bases. Per the germline V gene, CDR1 is SEHNR and CDR2 is FQNEAQ (reference sequence). This CDR3 spans 14 amino acids. With 4 bases clipped from V and 6 bases from J, the junction kept 6 bases outside the gene matches. The chain's CDR3 is CASSYRQGASEQYF. The CDR3 DNA reads TGTGCCAGCAGCTACAGACAGGGGGCTAGCGAGCAGTACTTC.

This rearrangement joins TRBV18 to TRBJ2-7; the match to TRBD1 covers 11 bases. V was pared by 4 bases and J by 0 bases, with 11 bases of the junction left unmatched. The CDR3 runs 18 residues. CDR1 KGHSH and CDR2 LQKENI come from the germline V gene. The CDR3 DNA reads TGTGCCAGCTCACAACCGGGACAGGGGGGACTTTCCTCCTACGAGCAGTACTTC. Translation: CASSQPGQGGLSSYEQYF.

This chain connects TRBV29-1 to TRBJ1-1; perhaps TRBD1 as D (6 bases). The germline V gene encodes CDR1 SQVTM and CDR2 ANQGSEA. V lost 4 bases to trimming and J lost 8 bases, with 17 bases between them. This CDR3 spans 13 amino acids. CDR3 sequence: CSVVGRGRTEAFF. The CDR3 coding sequence is TGCAGCGTTGTAGGCAGGGGAAGGACAGAAGCTTTCTTT.

This clone is a singleton in its sample. The rearrangement joins TRBV6-5 to TRBJ1-6; D might be TRBD1 (6 bases). Trimming stripped 6 bases from V and 5 bases from J, with 14 bases between. Germline V lookup: CDR1 MNHEY, CDR2 SVGAGI. This CDR3 is built from 15 residues. The CDR3, as DNA: TGTGCCAGCAGATTAGACAGGCGCCATAATTCACCCCTCCACTTT. Translated: CASRLDRRHNSPLHF.

This clone was seen just once. The CDR3 DNA is TGTGCCAGCAGCCAAACAACAATTTATCTGGCCGGCTACACCTTC. It specifies CASSQTTIYLAGYTF. The V gene is TRBV5-8, the J gene TRBJ1-2; D not resolved. Germline V gene sequence: CDR1 SGHTS, CDR2 YDEGEE. The CDR3 extends over 15 amino acids. Trimming pared 4 bases from V and 8 bases from J, leaving 21 bases between.

The gene calls are TRBV7-2 and TRBJ2-1; 7 nucleotides align to TRBD2. Germline V gene lookup returns CDR1 SGHTA and CDR2 FQGNSA. This CDR3 region has 15 residues. V gave up 5 bases and J gave up 5 bases; unmatched junction bases: 9. CDR3 amino acids: CASSPPGTTNNEQFF. The CDR3, as DNA: TGTGCCAGCAGCCCGCCCGGGACTACCAACAATGAGCAGTTCTTC.

The rearrangement joins TRBV7-9 to TRBJ1-6; the match to TRBD1 covers 7 bases. The junction had 10 bases not matched to a gene; V was cut back by 5 bases and J by 0 bases. Germline V gene lookup returns CDR1 SEHNR and CDR2 FQNEAQ (reference sequence). This CDR3 has 18 residues. The DNA for the CDR3 is TGTGCCAGCAGCACGCTTCAGGGGGAGAGCTCCTATAATTCACCCCTCCACTTT. It encodes CASSTLQGESSYNSPLHF.

The chain joins TRBV4-2 to TRBJ1-3, with unresolved D. Germline lookup yields CDR1 LGHNA and CDR2 YNFKEQ. The CDR3 is made up of 19 amino acids. V shed 0 bases and J shed 1 base, with 19 bases lying between them. In nucleotides, the CDR3 is TGTGCCAGCAGCCAAGAACGGGGAATCACCACCTCTTCTGGAAACACCATATATTTT. Protein sequence: CASSQERGITTSSGNTIYF.